The source of this T cell receptor beta chain is a study of blood T cell repertoires in COVID-19. Study-level background: T cells, B-cell-depleted T cells, or PBMCs provided the cDNA or gDNA that served as material.

The V gene lost 8 bases and the J gene lost 3 bases, with 13 bases spanning the gap. CDR1 is SEHNR and CDR2 is FQNEAQ in the germline V gene (reference sequence). This CDR3 has 13 residues. Assay used: immunoSEQ multiplex PCR; TCRdb lists only in-frame clones, some missing. Among about 280,000 clones listed, approximately 83% were seen once. Sample: peripheral blood. The receptor's source is a human donor in a cohort sampled during active COVID-19. The chain links TRBV7-9 to TRBJ1-1; D call uncertain. This CDR3 is CASRLLDDTEAFF. In nucleotides, the CDR3 is TGTGCCAGCCGACTATTAGATGACACTGAAGCTTTCTTT.